Presented here are 25 T cell receptor beta chains from one specimen sequenced in a study of shared clonotypes between healthy human individuals. The method was immunoSEQ multiplex PCR; TCRdb's version includes in-frame clones alone and lacks a portion of them. There are about 2.2 million clones in the sample; under 95% occur only once, and 1.5% to 2% lies in the top ten. Positively selected for CCR7, the CD45RO-negative cells used as naive CD8 cells excluded terminally differentiated effector memory CD45RA+ cells. The sequenced material came from naive CD8+ T cells from PBMCs. The receptors come from a man aged 18 to 35 in good health. Some clones in this sample may be carry-over from other donors' samples.

This chain connects TRBV29-1 to TRBJ2-5, with D hard to call. The tail of the sequence fits TRBJ2-7 better, so the J call may be wrong. The CDR3 is made up of 11 amino acids. The germline V gene has CDR1 SQVTM and CDR2 ANQGSEA. Written as DNA, the CDR3 is TGCAGCGTTGATTGGGGCTACGAGCAGTACTTC. As protein: CSVDWGYEQYF.

Regarding this clone: Different DNA sequences within this sample yield the same CDR3. The chain uses TRBV11-2 and TRBJ2-1; TRBD1 matches at 9 bases. V dropped 4 bases and J dropped 3; count of bases not matched to a gene: 4. CDR3 size: 15 residues. The V gene's germline CDR1 is SGHAT and CDR2 FQNNGV. The CDR3 protein is CASSSRQGGYNEQFF. The CDR3, as DNA: TGTGCCAGCAGCTCTAGACAGGGGGGCTACAATGAGCAGTTCTTC.

The chain carries TRBV7-9 and TRBJ1-1; TRBD1 matches at 11 bases. Germline CDR1 and CDR2: SEHNR and FQNEAQ (reference sequence). The CDR3 spans 18 residues. Trimming took 5 bases from V and 3 from J; bases not matched to a gene: 14. The CDR3 DNA is TGTGCCAGCAGCCATCCCAATTACCGGGACAGGGGGGACACTGAAGCTTTCTTT. Its translation is CASSHPNYRDRGDTEAFF.

This clone was seen once. The rearrangement joins TRBV5-7 to TRBJ2-6; 9 positions agree with TRBD1. TRBV5-7 is an open reading frame, and its role is uncertain. The CDR3 has 17 residues. V was pared by 3 bases and J by 1 base, with 5 bases of the junction left unmatched. The CDR3 sequence: CASSSTGGRSGANVLTF. The DNA of the CDR3 is TGTGCCAGCAGCTCTACAGGGGGCCGTTCTGGGGCCAACGTCCTGACTTTC.

The gene calls are TRBV4-1 and TRBJ1-2; D unresolved. Germline assignment: CDR1 MGHRA and CDR2 YSYEKL. Trimming cost V 1 base and J 3 bases, with 15 bases left between them. There are 16 residues in the CDR3. CDR3 DNA: TGCGCCAGCAGCCAAGTATGGACTGAAACCGACTATGGCTACACCTTC. As protein: CASSQVWTETDYGYTF.

V usage is TRBV28 and J usage is TRBJ2-7, with D possibly being TRBD1 (5 bases). V was clipped by 4 bases and J by 3 bases, with 13 bases between them. This CDR3 spans 14 amino acids. Germline loops: CDR1 MDHEN, CDR2 SYDVKM. CDR3 in amino acids: CASSYFETVYEQYF. CDR3 coding DNA: TGTGCCAGCAGTTACTTTGAGACAGTCTACGAGCAGTACTTC.

V usage is TRBV28 and J usage is TRBJ1-1; D not certain. The CDR3 contains 14 residues. CDR1 and CDR2 (germline): MDHEN, SYDVKM. V lost 6 bases and J 0 bases, leaving 11 bases between the germline ends. CDR3 protein: CASRALFMNTEAFF. The CDR3 DNA reads TGTGCCAGCAGGGCCCTGTTTATGAACACTGAAGCTTTCTTT. Full variable domain (rest looked up from reference TRBV28 and TRBJ1-1): DVKVTQSSRYLVKRTGEKVFLECVQDMDHENMFWYRQDPGLGLRLIYFSYDVKMKEKGDIPEGYSVSREKKERFSLILESASTNQTSMYLCASRALFMNTEAFFGQGTRLTVV.

In this sample, this clone turned up many times. The rearrangement links TRBV9 to TRBJ1-5, with TRBD1 identical over 8 bases. Germline loops: CDR1 SGDLS, CDR2 YYNGEE. The CDR3 contains 15 residues. V was clipped by 4 bases and J by 0 bases; unmatched bases: 3. CDR3 in amino acids: CASSQTGDSNQPQHF. The CDR3 DNA follows: TGTGCCAGCAGCCAGACAGGGGATAGCAATCAGCCCCAGCATTTT.

The rearrangement uses TRBV7-9 and TRBJ1-2; TRBD1 aligns across 8 bases. Germline V gives CDR1 SEHNR, CDR2 FQNEAQ (reference sequence). With V trimmed by 5 bases and J by 0 bases, 5 bases remained unmatched. The CDR3 runs to 15 residues. The CDR3 is CASSQNRGTNYGYTF. The CDR3 nucleotides are TGTGCCAGCAGCCAAAACAGGGGGACTAACTATGGCTACACCTTC.

In nucleotides, the CDR3 is TGTGCCAGCAGTTCCGGGCGTGGGGCCTACAATGAGCAGTTCTTC. Amino acid sequence: CASSSGRGAYNEQFF. The V and J genes are TRBV6-5 and TRBJ2-1, with D uncertain. The CDR3 runs to 15 residues. V lost 4 bases, J lost 2 bases, and 12 bases lay in between. CDR1 and CDR2 (germline): MNHEY, SVGAGI.

V and J are TRBV9 and TRBJ2-2; the D gene is possibly TRBD2 (5 bases). Germline V gives CDR1 SGDLS, CDR2 YYNGEE. V shed 6 bases and J shed 0 bases, with 9 bases lying between them. The CDR3 consists of 14 residues. Here the CDR3 reads CASTRGSNTGELFF. In DNA form, the CDR3 reads TGTGCCAGCACCCGGGGATCGAACACCGGGGAGCTGTTTTTT.

The rearrangement joins TRBV7-8 to TRBJ2-5; D possibly matches TRBD1 or TRBD2 (6 bases each). V was clipped by 5 bases and J by 4 bases, with 11 bases between them. The CDR3 sequence is 13 residues long. Germline-derived CDR1 and CDR2 are SGHVS and FQNEAQ. The CDR3 loop reads CASSRQEGETQYF. As DNA, the CDR3 is TGTGCCAGCAGCCGACAGGAGGGAGAGACCCAGTACTTC.

V gene TRBV19 combines with J gene TRBJ1-5; the D gene is possibly TRBD1 (5 bases). Germline V lookup: CDR1 LNHDA, CDR2 SQIVND (reference sequence). There are 13 residues in the CDR3. V was clipped by 10 bases and J by 4 bases, with 14 bases between them. CDR3 coding DNA: TGTGCCACTGGCAGGGTTGAAAATCAGCCCCAGCATTTT. Its protein is CATGRVENQPQHF.

The rearrangement uses TRBV6-5 and TRBJ2-1, with D possibly matching TRBD2 (6 bases). Germline assignment: CDR1 MNHEY and CDR2 SVGAGI. The germline V and J ends were trimmed by 3 bases and 6 bases, with 9 bases remaining between them. The CDR3 contains 13 residues. CDR3 amino acids: CASSYAGSNEQFF. The CDR3 nucleotides are TGTGCCAGCAGTTATGCGGGATCCAATGAGCAGTTCTTC.

V usage is TRBV21-1 and J usage is TRBJ2-7; whether TRBD1, the table's D call, matches the DNA was not checked. TRBV21-1 is termed a pseudogene. The CDR3 spans 16 residues. In DNA form, the CDR3 reads TGTGCCAGCAGCACCTCAAGGACAGGGGCCTCCTACGAGCAGTACTTC. Translated: CASSTSRTGASYEQYF.

This sequence joins TRBV5-1 and TRBJ2-7, with 8 bases lining up with TRBD2. The CDR3 loop spans 14 amino acids. With 0 bases clipped from V and 4 bases from J, the junction kept 3 bases outside the gene matches. Germline assignment: CDR1 SGHRS and CDR2 YFSETQ. CDR3 nucleotide sequence: TGCGCCAGCAGCTTGGGGACTAGCCGATACGAGCAGTACTTC. Amino acids: CASSLGTSRYEQYF.

This chain uses TRBV7-8 with TRBJ1-2; TRBD1 aligns across 7 bases. Germline assignment: CDR1 SGHVS and CDR2 FQNEAQ. J gave up 6 bases and V 6 bases, and 25 bases lay outside the gene matches. This CDR3 has 19 amino acids. The CDR3 coding sequence is TGTGCCAGCAGTCCCCGCCGGCAAGGACGGGACAGTGGGGCCGATGGCTACACCTTC. Amino acids: CASSPRRQGRDSGADGYTF.

The V gene is TRBV5-1, the J gene TRBJ2-7, with D unclear. Trimming removed 3 bases from V and 2 bases from J, with 9 bases in between. CDR1 is SGHRS, CDR2 YFSETQ, per germline. The CDR3 consists of 13 residues. CDR3 bases: TGCGCCAGCAGCTGGCGTCGACCCTACGAGCAGTACTTC. Residues: CASSWRRPYEQYF.

The gene calls are TRBV29-1 and TRBJ1-2; D is possibly TRBD1 (6 bases). The CDR3 length is 13 residues. CDR1 and CDR2 (germline): SQVTM, ANQGSEA. The V and J ends lost 3 bases and 0 bases respectively, with 8 bases between them. The CDR3 protein is CSVDRGANYGYTF. CDR3 nucleotide sequence: TGCAGCGTTGACAGGGGAGCTAACTATGGCTACACCTTC.

V and J are TRBV30 and TRBJ2-1, with 9 bases aligning to TRBD2. Trimming took 5 bases from V and 10 from J; bases not matched to a gene: 18. Germline V gives CDR1 GTSNPN, CDR2 SVGIG (reference sequence). The CDR3 has 16 amino acids. In DNA, the CDR3 is TGTGCCTGGGGGGGGGTTAGCGGGGGCCACCCTCGCGAGCAGTTCTTC. It encodes CAWGGVSGGHPREQFF.

V usage is TRBV4-3 and J usage is TRBJ1-4, with D unresolved. V was clipped by 0 bases and J by 4 bases, with 9 bases between them. This CDR3 is built from 15 residues. Germline values: CDR1 LGHNA, CDR2 YSLEER. The CDR3 sequence is CASSQEKGINEKLFF. The DNA of the CDR3 is TGCGCCAGCAGCCAAGAAAAGGGCATTAATGAAAAACTGTTTTTT.

The V call is TRBV7-2, the J call TRBJ2-2, with 7 bases lining up with TRBD2. CDR1 and CDR2 (germline): SGHTA, FQGNSA. The CDR3 runs to 16 residues. The V segment lost 6 bases and the J segment 3 bases; nucleotides outside the gene matches: 10. The CDR3 is CASSVREGLDTGELFF. The CDR3 DNA sequence: TGTGCCAGCAGTGTGAGGGAGGGCCTGGACACCGGGGAGCTGTTTTTT. The full variable domain, its missing parts supplied by reference TRBV7-2 and TRBJ2-2, is GAGVSQSPSNKVTEKGKDVELRCDPISGHTALYWYRQSLGQGLEFLIYFQGNSAPDKSGLPSDRFSAERTGGSVSTLTIQRTQQEDSAVYLCASSVREGLDTGELFFGEGSRLTVL.

The chain recombines TRBV11-2 with TRBJ1-1; D may be TRBD1 (6 bases). Germline V gene sequence: CDR1 SGHAT, CDR2 FQNNGV. CDR3 length: 17 amino acids. V was trimmed by 0 bases and J by 3 bases, leaving 17 bases between them. CDR3 in amino acids: CASSLDFGRGVYTEAFF. CDR3 coding DNA: TGTGCCAGCAGCTTAGATTTTGGCAGGGGTGTATACACTGAAGCTTTCTTT.

This sequence joins TRBV19 and TRBJ1-1, with a tentative D call TRBD1 (5 bases). Trimming pared 1 base from V and 3 bases from J, leaving 15 bases between. CDR3 length equals 16 residues. Germline V gene data show CDR1 as LNHDA and CDR2 as SQIVND (reference sequence). The CDR3 DNA sequence: TGTGCCAGTAGTATAGTTCCGACAGCGGGGGACACTGAAGCTTTCTTT. Translation: CASSIVPTAGDTEAFF.

About this clone itself: Other DNA sequences in the sample encode the same CDR3. The chain combines TRBV9 with TRBJ2-2, with no clear D. Trimming took off 2 bases at V and 5 bases at J, with 4 bases between the two ends. Per germline, CDR1 SGDLS and CDR2 YYNGEE. The CDR3 is 12 residues long. The chain's CDR3 is CASSVGTGELFF. In nucleotides, the CDR3 is TGTGCCAGCAGCGTTGGGACCGGGGAGCTGTTTTTT.